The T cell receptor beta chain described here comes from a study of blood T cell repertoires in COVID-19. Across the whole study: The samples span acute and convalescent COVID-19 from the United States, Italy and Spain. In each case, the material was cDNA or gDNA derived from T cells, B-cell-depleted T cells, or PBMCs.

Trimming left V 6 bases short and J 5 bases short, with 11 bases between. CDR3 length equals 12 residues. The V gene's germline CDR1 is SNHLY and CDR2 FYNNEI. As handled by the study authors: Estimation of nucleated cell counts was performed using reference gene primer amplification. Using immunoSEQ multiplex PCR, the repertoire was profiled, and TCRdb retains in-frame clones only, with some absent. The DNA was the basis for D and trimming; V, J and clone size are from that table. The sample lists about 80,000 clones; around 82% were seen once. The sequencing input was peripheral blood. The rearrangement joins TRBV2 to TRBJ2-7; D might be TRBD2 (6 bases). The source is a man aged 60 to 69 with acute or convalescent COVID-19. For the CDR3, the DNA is TGTGCCAGCAGAGTAGCGGCCCACGAGCAGTACTTC. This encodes CASRVAAHEQYF. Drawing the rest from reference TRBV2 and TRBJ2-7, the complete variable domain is EPEVTQTPSHQVTQMGQEVILRCVPISNHLYFYWYRQILGQKVEFLVSFYNNEISEKSEIFDDQFSVERPDGSNFTLKIRSTKLEDSAMYFCASRVAAHEQYFGPGTRLTVT.